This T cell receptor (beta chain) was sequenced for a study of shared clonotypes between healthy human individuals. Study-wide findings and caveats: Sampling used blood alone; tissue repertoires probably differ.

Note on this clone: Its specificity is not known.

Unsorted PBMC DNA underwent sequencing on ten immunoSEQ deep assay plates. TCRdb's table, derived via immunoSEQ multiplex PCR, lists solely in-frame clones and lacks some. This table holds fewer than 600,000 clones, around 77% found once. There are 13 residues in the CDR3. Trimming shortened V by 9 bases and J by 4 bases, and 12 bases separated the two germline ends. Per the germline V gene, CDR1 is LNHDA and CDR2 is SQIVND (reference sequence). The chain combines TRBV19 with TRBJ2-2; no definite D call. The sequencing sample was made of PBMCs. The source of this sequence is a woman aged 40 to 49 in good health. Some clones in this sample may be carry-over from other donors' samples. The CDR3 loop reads CASRRAFTGELFF. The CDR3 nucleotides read TGTGCCAGCCGACGAGCATTCACCGGGGAGCTGTTTTTT. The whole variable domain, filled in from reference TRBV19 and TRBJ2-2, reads DGGITQSPKYLFRKEGQNVTLSCEQNLNHDAMYWYRQDPGQGLRLIYYSQIVNDFQKGDIAEGYSVSREKKESFPLTVTSAQKNPTAFYLCASRRAFTGELFFGEGSRLTVL.